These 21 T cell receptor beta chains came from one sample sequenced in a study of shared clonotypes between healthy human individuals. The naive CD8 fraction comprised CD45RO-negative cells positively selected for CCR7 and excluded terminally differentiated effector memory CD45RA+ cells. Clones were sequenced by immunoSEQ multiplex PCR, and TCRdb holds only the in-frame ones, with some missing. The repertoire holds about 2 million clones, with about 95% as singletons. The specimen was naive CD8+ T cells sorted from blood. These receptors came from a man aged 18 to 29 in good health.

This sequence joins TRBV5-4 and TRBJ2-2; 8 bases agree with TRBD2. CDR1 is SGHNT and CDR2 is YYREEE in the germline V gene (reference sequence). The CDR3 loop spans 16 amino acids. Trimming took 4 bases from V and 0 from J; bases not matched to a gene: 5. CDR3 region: CASSTGLAANTGELFF. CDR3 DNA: TGTGCCAGCAGCACCGGACTAGCAGCGAACACCGGGGAGCTGTTTTTT.

CDR3 residues: CASSNNPGTSTDTQYF. The DNA of the CDR3 is TGTGCCAGCAGCAATAACCCAGGGACTAGCACAGATACGCAGTATTTT. The chain uses TRBV9 and TRBJ2-3, with a possible D match to TRBD2 (6 bases). Germline-derived CDR1 and CDR2 are SGDLS and YYNGEE. This CDR3 has 16 amino acids. V was clipped by 4 bases and J by 0 bases, with 15 bases between them.

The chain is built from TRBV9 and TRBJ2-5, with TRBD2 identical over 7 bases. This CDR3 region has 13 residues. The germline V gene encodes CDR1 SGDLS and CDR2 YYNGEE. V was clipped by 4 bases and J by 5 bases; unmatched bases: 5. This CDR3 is CASSNGGGETQYF. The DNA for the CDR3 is TGTGCCAGCAGCAATGGGGGAGGGGAGACCCAGTACTTC.

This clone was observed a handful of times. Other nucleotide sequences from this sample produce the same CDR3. The CDR3: CASSQETGGSYEQYF. As DNA, the CDR3 is TGCGCCAGCAGCCAAGAAACAGGGGGCTCCTACGAGCAGTACTTC. The genes are TRBV4-1 and TRBJ2-7; 8 bases are shared with TRBD1. Trimming removed 0 bases from V and 0 bases from J; junction bases left unmatched: 1. The length of the CDR3 is 15 residues. CDR1 MGHRA and CDR2 YSYEKL come from the germline V gene.

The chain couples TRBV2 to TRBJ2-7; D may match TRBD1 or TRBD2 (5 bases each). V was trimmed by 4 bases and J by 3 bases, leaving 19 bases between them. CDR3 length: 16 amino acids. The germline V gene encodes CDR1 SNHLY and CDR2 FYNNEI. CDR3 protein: CASSVSRRDPYYEQYF. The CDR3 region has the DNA TGTGCCAGCAGTGTTAGTCGAAGGGACCCTTACTACGAGCAGTACTTC.

The CDR3 DNA reads as TGTGCCAGCAGTGAATTGGACAGGGGCTCCTACGAGCAGTACTTC. Translating gives CASSELDRGSYEQYF. This chain connects TRBV6-1 to TRBJ2-7, with TRBD1 matching over 9 bases. V was pared by 2 bases and J by 0 bases, with 2 bases of the junction left unmatched. CDR1 is MNHNS, CDR2 SASEGT, per germline. CDR3 length: 15 residues.

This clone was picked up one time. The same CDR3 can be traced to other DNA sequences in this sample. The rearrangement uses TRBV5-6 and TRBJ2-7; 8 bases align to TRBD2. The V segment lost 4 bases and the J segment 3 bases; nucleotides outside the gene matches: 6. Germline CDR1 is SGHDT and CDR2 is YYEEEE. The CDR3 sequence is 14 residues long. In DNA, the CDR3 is TGTGCCAGCAGCCTTGGACTAGCCGTCTACGAGCAGTACTTC. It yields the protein CASSLGLAVYEQYF. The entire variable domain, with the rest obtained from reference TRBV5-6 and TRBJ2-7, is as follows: DAGVTQSPTHLIKTRGQQVTLRCSPKSGHDTVSWYQQALGQGPQFIFQYYEEEERQRGNFPDRFSGHQFPNYSSELNVNALLLGDSALYLCASSLGLAVYEQYFGPGTRLTVT.

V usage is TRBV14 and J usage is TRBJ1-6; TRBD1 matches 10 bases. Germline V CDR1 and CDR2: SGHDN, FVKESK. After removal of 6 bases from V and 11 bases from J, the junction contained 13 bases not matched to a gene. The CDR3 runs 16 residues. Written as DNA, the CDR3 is TGTGCCAGCAGTGCCCCCGGGACAGGGGTAGATCCACCCCTCCACTTT. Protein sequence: CASSAPGTGVDPPLHF.

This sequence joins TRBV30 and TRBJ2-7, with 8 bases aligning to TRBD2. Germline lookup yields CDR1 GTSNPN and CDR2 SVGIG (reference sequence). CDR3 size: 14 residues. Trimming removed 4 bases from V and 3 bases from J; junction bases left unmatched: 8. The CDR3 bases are TGTGCCTGGAAGATGAGCGGGAGTAGCTACGAGCAGTACTTC. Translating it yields CAWKMSGSSYEQYF.

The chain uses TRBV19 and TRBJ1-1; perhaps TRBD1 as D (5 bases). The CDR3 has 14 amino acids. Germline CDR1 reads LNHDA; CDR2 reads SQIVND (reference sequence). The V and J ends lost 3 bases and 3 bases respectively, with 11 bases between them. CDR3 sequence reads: CASSIEGRHTEAFF. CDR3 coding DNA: TGTGCCAGTAGTATCGAGGGGAGGCACACTGAAGCTTTCTTT.

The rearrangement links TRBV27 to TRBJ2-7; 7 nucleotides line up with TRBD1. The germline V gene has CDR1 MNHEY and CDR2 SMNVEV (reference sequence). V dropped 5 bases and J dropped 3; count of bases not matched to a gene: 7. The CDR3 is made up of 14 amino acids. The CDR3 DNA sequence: TGTGCCAGCAGTGGACAGGCCCCGTTCTACGAGCAGTACTTC. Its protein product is CASSGQAPFYEQYF.

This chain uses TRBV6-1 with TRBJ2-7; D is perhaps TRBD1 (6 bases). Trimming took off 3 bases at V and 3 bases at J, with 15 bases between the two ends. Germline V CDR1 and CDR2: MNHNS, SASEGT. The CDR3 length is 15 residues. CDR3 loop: CASSDHDRTDYEQYF. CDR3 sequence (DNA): TGTGCCAGCAGTGATCACGACAGGACCGACTACGAGCAGTACTTC.

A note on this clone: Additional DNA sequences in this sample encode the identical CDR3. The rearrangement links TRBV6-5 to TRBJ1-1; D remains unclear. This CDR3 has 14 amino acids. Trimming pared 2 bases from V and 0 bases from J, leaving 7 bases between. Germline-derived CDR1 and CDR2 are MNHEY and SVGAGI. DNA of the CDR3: TGTGCCAGCAGTTACAGCAGTCTGAACACTGAAGCTTTCTTT. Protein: CASSYSSLNTEAFF.

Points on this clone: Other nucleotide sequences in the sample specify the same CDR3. The CDR3 spells CASSLGDGHNSPLHF. The CDR3 nucleotides read TGTGCCAGCAGCTTAGGGGACGGGCATAATTCACCCCTCCACTTT. The chain employs TRBV7-6 and TRBJ1-6; D is perhaps TRBD1 (5 bases). The CDR3 loop spans 15 amino acids. Germline V gene data show CDR1 as SGHVS and CDR2 as FNYEAQ. V lost 1 base to trimming and J lost 5 bases, with 9 bases between them. Drawing the rest from reference TRBV7-6 and TRBJ1-6, the complete variable domain is GAGVSQSPRYKVTKRGQDVALRCDPISGHVSLYWYRQALGQGPEFLTYFNYEAQQDKSGLPNDRFSAERPEGSISTLTIQRTEQRDSAMYRCASSLGDGHNSPLHFGNGTRLTVT.

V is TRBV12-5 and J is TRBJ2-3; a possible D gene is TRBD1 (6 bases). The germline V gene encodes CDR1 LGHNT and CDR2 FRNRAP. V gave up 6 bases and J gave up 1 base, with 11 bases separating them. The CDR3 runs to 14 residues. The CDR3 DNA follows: TGTGCTAGTGGCGTGGGACAAGGCACAGATACGCAGTATTTT. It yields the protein CASGVGQGTDTQYF.

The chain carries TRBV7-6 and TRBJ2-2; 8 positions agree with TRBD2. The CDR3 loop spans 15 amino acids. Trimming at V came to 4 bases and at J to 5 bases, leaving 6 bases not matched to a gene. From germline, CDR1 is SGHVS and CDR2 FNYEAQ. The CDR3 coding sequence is TGTGCCAGCAGCTCGGTGTTAGCGGGAACCGGGGAGCTGTTTTTT. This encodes CASSSVLAGTGELFF. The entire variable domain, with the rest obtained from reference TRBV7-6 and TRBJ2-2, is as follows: GAGVSQSPRYKVTKRGQDVALRCDPISGHVSLYWYRQALGQGPEFLTYFNYEAQQDKSGLPNDRFSAERPEGSISTLTIQRTEQRDSAMYRCASSSVLAGTGELFFGEGSRLTVL.

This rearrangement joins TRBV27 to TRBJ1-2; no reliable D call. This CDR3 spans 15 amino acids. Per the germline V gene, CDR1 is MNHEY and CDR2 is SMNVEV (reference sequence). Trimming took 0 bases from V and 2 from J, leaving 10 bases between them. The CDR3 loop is CASSLSPKRNYGYTF. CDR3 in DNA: TGTGCCAGCAGTTTATCCCCTAAAAGGAACTATGGCTACACCTTC.

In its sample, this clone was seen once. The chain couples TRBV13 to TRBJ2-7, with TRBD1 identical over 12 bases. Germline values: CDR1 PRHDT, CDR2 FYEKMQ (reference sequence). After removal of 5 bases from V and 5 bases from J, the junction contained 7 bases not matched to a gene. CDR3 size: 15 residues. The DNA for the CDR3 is TGTGCCAGCAGCCCCAGGGACAGGGGGCGAGACGAGCAGTACTTC. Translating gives CASSPRDRGRDEQYF.

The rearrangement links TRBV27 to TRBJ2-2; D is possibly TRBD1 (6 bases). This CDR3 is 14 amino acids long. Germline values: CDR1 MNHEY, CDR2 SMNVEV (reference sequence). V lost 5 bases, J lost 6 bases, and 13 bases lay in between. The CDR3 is CASSAGVSAGELFF. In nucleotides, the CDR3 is TGTGCCAGCAGTGCAGGGGTTTCGGCCGGGGAGCTGTTTTTT.

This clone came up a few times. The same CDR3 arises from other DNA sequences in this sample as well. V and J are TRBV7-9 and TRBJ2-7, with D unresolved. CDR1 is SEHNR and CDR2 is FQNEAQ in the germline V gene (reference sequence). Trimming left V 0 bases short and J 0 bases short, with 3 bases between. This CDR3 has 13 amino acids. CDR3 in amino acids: CASSLASSYEQYF. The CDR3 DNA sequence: TGTGCCAGCAGCTTAGCCAGCTCCTACGAGCAGTACTTC. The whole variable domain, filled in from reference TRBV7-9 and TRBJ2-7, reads DTGVSQNPRHKITKRGQNVTFRCDPISEHNRLYWYRQTLGQGPEFLTYFQNEAQLEKSRLLSDRFSAERPKGSFSTLEIQRTEQGDSAMYLCASSLASSYEQYFGPGTRLTVT.

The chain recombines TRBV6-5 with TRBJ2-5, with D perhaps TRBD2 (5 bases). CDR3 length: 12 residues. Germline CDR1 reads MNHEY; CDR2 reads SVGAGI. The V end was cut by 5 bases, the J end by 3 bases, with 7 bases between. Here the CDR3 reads CASSPEEETQYF. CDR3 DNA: TGTGCCAGCAGTCCGGAGGAAGAGACCCAGTACTTC.